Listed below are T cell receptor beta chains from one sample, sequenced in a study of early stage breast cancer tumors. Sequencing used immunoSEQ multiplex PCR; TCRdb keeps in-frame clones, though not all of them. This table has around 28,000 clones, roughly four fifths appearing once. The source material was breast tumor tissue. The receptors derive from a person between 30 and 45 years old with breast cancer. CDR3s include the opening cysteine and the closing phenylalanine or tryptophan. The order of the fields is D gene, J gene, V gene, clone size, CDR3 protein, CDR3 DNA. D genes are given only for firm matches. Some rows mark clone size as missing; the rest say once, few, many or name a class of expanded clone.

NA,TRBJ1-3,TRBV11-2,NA,CASSFGSEGGKGENTIYF,TGTGCCAGCAGCTTCGGGTCCGAAGGGGGGAAAGGGGAAAACACCATATATTTT
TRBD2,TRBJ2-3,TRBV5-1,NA,CANLGLAGGPYTQYF,TGCGCCAACCTCGGACTAGCGGGAGGGCCGTATACGCAGTATTTT
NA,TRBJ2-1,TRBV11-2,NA,CASSYDRSYNEQFF,TGTGCCAGCAGCTATGACAGATCCTACAATGAGCAGTTCTTC
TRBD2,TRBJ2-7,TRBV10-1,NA,CASSKLAGSYEQYF,TGCGCCAGCAGTAAACTAGCGGGATCCTACGAGCAGTACTTC
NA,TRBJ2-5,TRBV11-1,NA,CASSLQGLETQYF,TGTGCCAGCAGCCTGCAGGGTTTAGAGACCCAGTACTTC
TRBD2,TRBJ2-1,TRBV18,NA,CASSPPRLTSGMDEQFF,TGTGCCAGCTCACCACCTCGGTTGACTAGCGGGATGGATGAGCAGTTCTTC
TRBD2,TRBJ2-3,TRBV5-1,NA,CASSLKLVAGGRGQYF,TGCGCCAGCAGCTTGAAGCTGGTAGCGGGAGGTAGAGGGCAGTATTTT
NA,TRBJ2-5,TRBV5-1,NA,CASSLGGRPKETQYF,TGCGCCAGCAGCTTGGGTGGCAGGCCTAAAGAGACCCAGTACTTC
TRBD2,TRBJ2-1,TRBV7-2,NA,CASSSSGRSLNEQFF,TGTGCCAGCAGCTCGAGCGGGAGATCCCTCAATGAGCAGTTCTTC
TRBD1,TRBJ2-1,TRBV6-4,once,CASSKKDRGYYNEQFF,TGTGCCAGCAGTAAGAAGGACAGGGGGTACTACAATGAGCAGTTCTTC
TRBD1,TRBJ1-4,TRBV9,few,CASSTRQGQEKLFF,TGTGCCAGCAGCACCCGACAGGGACAAGAAAAACTGTTTTTT
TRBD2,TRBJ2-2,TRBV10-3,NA,CAISPGTTNTGELFF,TGTGCCATCAGCCCCGGGACTACGAACACCGGGGAGCTGTTTTTT
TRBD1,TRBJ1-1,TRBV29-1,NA,CSVRGQANTEAFF,TGCAGCGTTAGGGGACAGGCGAACACTGAAGCTTTCTTT
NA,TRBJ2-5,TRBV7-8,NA,CASSSLGGLETQYF,TGTGCCAGCAGCTCCCTAGGCGGTCTAGAGACCCAGTACTTC
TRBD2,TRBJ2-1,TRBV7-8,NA,CASSQYGASGIPYNEQFF,TGTGCCAGCAGCCAGTATGGGGCTAGCGGCATCCCCTACAATGAGCAGTTCTTC
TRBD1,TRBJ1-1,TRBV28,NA,CASSPPGQGKSEAFF,TGTGCCAGCAGTCCCCCGGGACAGGGTAAGAGTGAAGCTTTCTTT
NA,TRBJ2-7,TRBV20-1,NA,CSASQSNEQYF,TGCAGTGCTAGTCAGTCGAACGAGCAGTACTTC
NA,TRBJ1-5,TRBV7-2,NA,CASSLGQWEPQHF,TGTGCCAGCAGCTTAGGCCAGTGGGAGCCCCAGCATTTT
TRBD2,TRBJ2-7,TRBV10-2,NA,CASSEREGIYEQYF,TGCGCCAGCAGTGAGCGGGAGGGCATCTACGAGCAGTACTTC
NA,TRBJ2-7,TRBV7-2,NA,CASSLGPSYEQYF,TGTGCCAGCAGCTTAGGGCCCTCCTACGAGCAGTACTTC
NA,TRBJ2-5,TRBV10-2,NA,CASSGSGAEVGTQYF,TGCGCCAGCAGTGGATCTGGGGCGGAGGTAGGGACCCAGTACTTC
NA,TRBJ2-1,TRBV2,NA,CASRDHLSTSSPNEQFF,TGTGCCAGCAGGGATCACCTATCTACGAGTTCCCCCAATGAGCAGTTCTTC
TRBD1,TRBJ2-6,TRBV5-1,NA,CASAGDRRFSGANVLTF,TGCGCCAGCGCCGGGGACAGAAGATTCTCTGGGGCCAACGTCCTGACTTTC
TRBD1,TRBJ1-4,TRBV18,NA,CASSPYEGARTNSPNEKLFF,TGTGCCAGCTCACCGTACGAGGGGGCAAGGACCAACTCTCCTAATGAAAAACTGTTTTTT
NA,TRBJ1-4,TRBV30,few,CAWRTGREKLFF,TGTGCCTGGAGAACAGGGAGGGAAAAACTGTTTTTT
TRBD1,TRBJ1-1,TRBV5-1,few,CASSRGQGKGDTEAFF,TGCGCCAGCAGCAGGGGACAGGGTAAGGGCGACACTGAAGCTTTCTTT
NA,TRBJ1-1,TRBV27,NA,CASSLSWQFLGTEAFF,TGTGCCAGCAGTTTATCGTGGCAGTTCTTAGGTACTGAAGCTTTCTTT
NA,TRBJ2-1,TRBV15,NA,CATSRDYSYNEQFF,TGTGCCACCAGCAGAGATTATTCATACAATGAGCAGTTCTTC
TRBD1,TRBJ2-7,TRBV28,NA,CASSSPGTGSHEQYF,TGTGCCAGCAGTTCGCCCGGGACAGGGAGTCACGAGCAGTACTTC
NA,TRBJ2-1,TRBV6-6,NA,CASSPDYPSYNEQFF,TGTGCCAGCAGTCCCGACTATCCCTCTTACAATGAGCAGTTCTTC
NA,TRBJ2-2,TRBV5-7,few,CASSFRVTGELFF,TGTGCCAGCAGCTTCCGAGTCACCGGGGAGCTGTTTTTT
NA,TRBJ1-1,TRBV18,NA,CASSPRGVSMNTEAFF,TGTGCCAGCTCACCAAGGGGAGTTTCCATGAACACTGAAGCTTTCTTT
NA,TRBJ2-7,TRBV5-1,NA,CASSTDREGEQYF,TGCGCCAGCAGCACGGACAGGGAGGGGGAGCAGTACTTC
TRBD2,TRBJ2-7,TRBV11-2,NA,CASSLGGLAGKQYF,TGTGCCAGCAGCCTGGGGGGACTAGCGGGAAAGCAGTACTTC
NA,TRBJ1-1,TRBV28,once,CASRPTSNTEAFF,TGTGCCAGCAGACCTACATCAAACACTGAAGCTTTCTTT
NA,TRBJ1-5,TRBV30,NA,CAWSVLGHPDQPQHF,TGTGCCTGGAGTGTTCTCGGGCACCCTGATCAGCCCCAGCATTTT
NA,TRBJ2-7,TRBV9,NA,CASSEQNYEQYF,TGTGCCAGCAGCGAACAGAACTACGAGCAGTACTTC